This T cell receptor (beta chain) was captured by sequencing in a study of T cells of healthy individuals. MiXCR, applied by TCRdb to the 5' RACE reads, yields one record per CDR3 protein. This table holds under 70,000 distinct CDR3 sequences, approximately 14% found once. This clonotype was seen many times. V was pared by 6 bases and J by 1 base, with 11 bases between. The CDR3 is made up of 13 amino acids. The germline gives CDR1 DFQATT, CDR2 SNEGSKA (reference sequence). The V gene is TRBV20-1, the J gene TRBJ2-3; no clear D gene. The receptor's source is a human donor in good health. The CDR3 region has the DNA TGCAGTGCCGCGGAGTGGGGCACAGATACGCAGTATTTT. Translating gives CSAAEWGTDTQYF.